A selection of T cell receptor beta chains follows, all from one sample in a study of identifying expanded T cells in peripheral blood. Profiled with immunoSEQ multiplex PCR; TCRdb holds only in-frame clones, not every one. This sample has roughly 78,000 clones, with 85% to 90% found just once. The sample taken for sequencing was blood. The receptors here all came from a person between 18 and 75 years old in good health. Both conserved end residues are part of each CDR3. Fields, in order: CDR3 protein, CDR3 DNA, J gene, clone size, V gene, D gene. D genes are given only for firm matches. For some rows the clone size is stated as once, few or many, or as a class when expanded; others skip it.

CASSRRTSGEYEQYF | TGTGCCAGCAGCCGCCGGACTAGCGGTGAATACGAGCAGTACTTC | TRBJ2-7 | NA | TRBV7-2 | TRBD2
CSVGGTGGGWETQYF | TGCAGCGTTGGAGGGACAGGGGGAGGGTGGGAGACCCAGTACTTC | TRBJ2-5 | NA | TRBV29-1 | TRBD1
CASSHPGGFTTDTQYF | TGTGCCAGCAGCCATCCCGGGGGCTTCACCACAGATACGCAGTATTTT | TRBJ2-3 | NA | TRBV14 | NA
CAISDIASGGSYEQYF | TGTGCCATCAGTGATATCGCTAGCGGGGGGTCCTACGAGCAGTACTTC | TRBJ2-7 | NA | TRBV10-3 | TRBD2
CASSLGYSGGSEGYTF | TGTGCCAGCAGCTTAGGGTATTCAGGGGGATCAGAAGGCTACACCTTC | TRBJ1-2 | few | TRBV7-3 | TRBD1
CASSVEEGPYNEQFF | TGTGCCAGCAGCGTAGAGGAAGGTCCCTACAATGAGCAGTTCTTC | TRBJ2-1 | NA | TRBV9 | NA
CASSLPGENTEAFF | TGTGCCAGCAGCTTACCAGGGGAGAACACTGAAGCTTTCTTT | TRBJ1-1 | NA | TRBV11-2 | NA
CASSIPPIAGDENGNEQFF | TGTGCCAGTAGTATCCCCCCCATAGCGGGGGATGAGAACGGCAATGAGCAGTTCTTC | TRBJ2-1 | NA | TRBV19 | TRBD2
CASSLRTSGGASDTQYF | TGTGCCAGCAGCCTCAGGACTAGCGGGGGGGCCTCAGATACGCAGTATTTT | TRBJ2-3 | NA | TRBV7-2 | TRBD2
CAISEFGQGGGNTEAFF | TGTGCCATCAGTGAGTTCGGACAGGGAGGGGGTAACACTGAAGCTTTCTTT | TRBJ1-1 | NA | TRBV10-3 | TRBD1
CASSRNTFNTGELFF | TGTGCCAGCTCACGGAACACGTTTAACACCGGGGAGCTGTTTTTT | TRBJ2-2 | NA | TRBV18 | NA